This T cell receptor beta chain stems from a study of blood T cell dynamics during melanoma immunotherapy. Study summary: Metastatic melanoma patients received first-line pembrolizumab or nivolumab plus ipilimumab. Overall study results and limits: PBMC repertoires of eventual disease-control patients split at W3 into clonality or diversity gains.

CDR1 MDHEN and CDR2 SYDVKM come from the germline V gene. The ends were cut back, 5 bases at V and 2 bases at J, with 14 bases in the middle. This CDR3 comprises 15 residues. Regarding this clone: Antigen unknown.

Time point given: pre-treatment baseline. Sequencing was performed with immunoSEQ multiplex PCR; in TCRdb, only in-frame clones are kept and a portion is missing. The table includes roughly 10,000 clones, around four fifths detected once. The sequences come from blood, collected from a patient treated with checkpoint blockade. This TCR was recovered from a human donor with melanoma. The V call is TRBV28, the J call TRBJ2-3; no reliable D call. The CDR3 nucleotides read TGTGCCAGCAGTCTTCTCAAGGGATTCACAGATACGCAGTATTTT. Its protein is CASSLLKGFTDTQYF.